This T cell receptor beta chain was profiled in a study of hypomethylating agent response in myelodysplastic syndrome. The CDR3 extends over 19 amino acids. Germline V lookup: CDR1 SGHAT, CDR2 FQNNGV. V was clipped by 1 base and J by 5 bases; unmatched bases: 14. The method was immunoSEQ multiplex PCR; TCRdb's version includes in-frame clones alone and lacks a portion of them. The sample lists approximately 4,200 clones; 81% were seen once. This chain uses TRBV11-2 with TRBJ1-1; 12 bases align to TRBD1. Sequenced material: bone marrow, taken before or after starting hypomethylating agent treatment for myelodysplastic syndrome (not recorded which). This TCR derives from a human donor with myelodysplastic syndrome. Here the CDR3 DNA reads TGTGCCAGCAGCTTAGTTACCCGGGACAGGGGGCTAAGGTTGACTGAAGCTTTCTTT. It specifies CASSLVTRDRGLRLTEAFF.